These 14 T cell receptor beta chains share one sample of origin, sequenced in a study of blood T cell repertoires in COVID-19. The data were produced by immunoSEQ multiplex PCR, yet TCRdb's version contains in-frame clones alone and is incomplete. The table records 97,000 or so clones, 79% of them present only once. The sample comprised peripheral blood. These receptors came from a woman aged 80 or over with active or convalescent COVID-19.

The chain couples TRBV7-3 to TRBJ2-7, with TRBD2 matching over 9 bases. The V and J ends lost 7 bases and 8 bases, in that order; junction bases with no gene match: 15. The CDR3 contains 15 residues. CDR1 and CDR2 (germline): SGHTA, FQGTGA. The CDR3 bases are TGTGCCAGCACCCTCTTCCGCGGGAGGGCCGACAAGCAGTACTTC. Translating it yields CASTLFRGRADKQYF.

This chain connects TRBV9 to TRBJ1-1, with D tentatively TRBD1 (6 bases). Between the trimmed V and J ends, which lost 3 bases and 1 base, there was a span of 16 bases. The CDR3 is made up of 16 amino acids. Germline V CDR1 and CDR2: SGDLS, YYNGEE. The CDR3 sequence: CASSGLSTGPNTEAFF. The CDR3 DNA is TGTGCCAGCAGCGGTCTATCGACAGGACCGAACACTGAAGCTTTCTTT.

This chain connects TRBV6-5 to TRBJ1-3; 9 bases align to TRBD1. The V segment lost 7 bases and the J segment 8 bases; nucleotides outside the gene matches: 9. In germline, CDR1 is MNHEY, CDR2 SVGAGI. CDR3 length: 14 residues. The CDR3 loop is CASTFGGQGDTIYF. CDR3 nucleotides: TGTGCCAGCACCTTCGGGGGACAGGGAGACACCATATATTTT.

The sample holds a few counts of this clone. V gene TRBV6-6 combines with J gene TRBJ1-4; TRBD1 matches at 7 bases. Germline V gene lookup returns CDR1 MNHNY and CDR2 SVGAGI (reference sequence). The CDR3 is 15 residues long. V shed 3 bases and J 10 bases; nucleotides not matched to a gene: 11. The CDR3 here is CASSYPLDRDGKLFF. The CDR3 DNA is TGTGCCAGCAGTTATCCGCTCGACAGGGACGGAAAACTGTTTTTT.

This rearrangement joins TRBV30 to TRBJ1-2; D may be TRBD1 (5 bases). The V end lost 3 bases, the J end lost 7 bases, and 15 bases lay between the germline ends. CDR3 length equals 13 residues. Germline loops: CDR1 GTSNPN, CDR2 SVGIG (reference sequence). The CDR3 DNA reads TGTGCCTGGAGGTCGGGGGGAACGAGTGGCTACACCTTC. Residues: CAWRSGGTSGYTF.

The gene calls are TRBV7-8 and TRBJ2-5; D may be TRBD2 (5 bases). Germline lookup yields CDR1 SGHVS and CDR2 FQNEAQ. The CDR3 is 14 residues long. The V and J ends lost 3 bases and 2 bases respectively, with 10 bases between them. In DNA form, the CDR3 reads TGTGCCAGCAGCTTTTCGGGGATGCAAGAGACCCAGTACTTC. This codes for CASSFSGMQETQYF.

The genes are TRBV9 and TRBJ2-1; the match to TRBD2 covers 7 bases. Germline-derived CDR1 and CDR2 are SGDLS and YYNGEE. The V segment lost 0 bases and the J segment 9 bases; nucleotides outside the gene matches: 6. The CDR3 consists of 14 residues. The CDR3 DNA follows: TGTGCCAGCAGCGTAGCGGGAGGTCGCGGTGAGCAGTTCTTC. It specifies CASSVAGGRGEQFF.

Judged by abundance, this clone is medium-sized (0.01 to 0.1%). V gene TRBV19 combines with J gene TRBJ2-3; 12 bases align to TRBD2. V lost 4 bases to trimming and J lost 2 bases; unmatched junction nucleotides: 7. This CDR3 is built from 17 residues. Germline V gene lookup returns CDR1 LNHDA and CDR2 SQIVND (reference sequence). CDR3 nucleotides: TGTGCCAGTAGTACTCCGACTAGCGGGAGAGACACAGATACGCAGTATTTT. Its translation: CASSTPTSGRDTDTQYF.

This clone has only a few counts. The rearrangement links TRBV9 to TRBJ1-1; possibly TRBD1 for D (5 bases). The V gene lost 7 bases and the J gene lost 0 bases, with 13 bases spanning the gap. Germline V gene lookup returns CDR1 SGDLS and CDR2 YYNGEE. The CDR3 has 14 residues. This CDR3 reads CASSRQGVNTEAFF. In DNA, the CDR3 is TGTGCCAGCTCGAGACAAGGGGTGAACACTGAAGCTTTCTTT.

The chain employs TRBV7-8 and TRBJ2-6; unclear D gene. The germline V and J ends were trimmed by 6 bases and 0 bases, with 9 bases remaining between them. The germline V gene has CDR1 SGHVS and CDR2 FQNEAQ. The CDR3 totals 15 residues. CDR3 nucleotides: TGTGCCAGCAGGGCAGGTCGCTCTGGGGCCAACGTCCTGACTTTC. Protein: CASRAGRSGANVLTF.

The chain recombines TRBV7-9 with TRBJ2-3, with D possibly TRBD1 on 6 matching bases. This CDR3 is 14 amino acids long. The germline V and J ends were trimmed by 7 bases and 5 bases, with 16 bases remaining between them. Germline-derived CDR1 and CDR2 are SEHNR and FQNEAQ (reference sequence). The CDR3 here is CASMRQGYLDTQYF. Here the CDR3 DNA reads TGTGCCAGCATGCGGCAGGGGTACTTAGATACGCAGTATTTT.

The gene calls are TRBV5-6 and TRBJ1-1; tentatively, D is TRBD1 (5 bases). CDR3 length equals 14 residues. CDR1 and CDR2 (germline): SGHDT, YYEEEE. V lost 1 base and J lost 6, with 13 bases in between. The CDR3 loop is CASSLMTWGAEAFF. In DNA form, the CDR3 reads TGTGCCAGCAGCTTGATGACCTGGGGGGCTGAAGCTTTCTTT.

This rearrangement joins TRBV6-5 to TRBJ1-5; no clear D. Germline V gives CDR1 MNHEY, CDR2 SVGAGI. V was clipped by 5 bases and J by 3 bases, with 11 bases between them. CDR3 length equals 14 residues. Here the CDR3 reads CASSQYSYNQPQHF. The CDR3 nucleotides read TGTGCCAGCAGTCAGTACAGCTACAATCAGCCCCAGCATTTT.

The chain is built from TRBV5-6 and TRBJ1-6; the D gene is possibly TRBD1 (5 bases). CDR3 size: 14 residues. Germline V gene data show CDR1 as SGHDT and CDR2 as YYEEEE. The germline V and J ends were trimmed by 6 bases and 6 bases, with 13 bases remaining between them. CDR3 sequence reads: CASIYGGVNSPLHF. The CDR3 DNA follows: TGTGCCAGCATCTACGGGGGTGTTAATTCACCCCTCCACTTT.